This is a list of T cell receptor beta chains from one sample in a study of cytotoxic CD8 clonotypes in ibrutinib-treated CLL. Here immunoSEQ multiplex PCR was the method, and the copy in TCRdb shows in-frame clones only, minus some. The table records about 39,000 clones, 68% of them present only once. This sample comprised PBMCs, obtained at disease progression, from a patient treated with ibrutinib. The receptors were gathered from a human donor with chronic lymphocytic leukemia. The CDR3 runs from the conserved cysteine through the conserved F or W. Each record gives: clone size, D gene, V gene, J gene, CDR3 DNA, CDR3 protein. The D gene is left open where the match is weak. The size field is filled for only some rows; it gives once, few, many or a size class.

abundance: -
d_gene: -
v_gene: TRBV20-1
j_gene: TRBJ1-2
CDR3nt: TGCAGTCTCAGAGATAACTATGGCTACACCTTC
CDR3aa: CSLRDNYGYTF

abundance: -
d_gene: -
v_gene: TRBV6-5
j_gene: TRBJ2-3
CDR3nt: TGTGCCAGCAGCCGAGGGGGGGATACGCAGTATTTT
CDR3aa: CASSRGGDTQYF

abundance: -
d_gene: -
v_gene: TRBV19
j_gene: TRBJ2-1
CDR3nt: TGTGCCAGTAGTCTCTCTGGCGACAATGAGCAGTTCTTC
CDR3aa: CASSLSGDNEQFF

abundance: few
d_gene: -
v_gene: TRBV6-1
j_gene: TRBJ1-5
CDR3nt: TGTGCCAGTCGACAGAGCAATCAGCCCCAGCATTTT
CDR3aa: CASRQSNQPQHF

abundance: few
d_gene: TRBD1
v_gene: TRBV6-1
j_gene: TRBJ1-4
CDR3nt: TGTGCCAGCGAACACAGGGGGCAGAGTGAAAAACTGTTTTTT
CDR3aa: CASEHRGQSEKLFF

abundance: -
d_gene: -
v_gene: TRBV7-6
j_gene: TRBJ2-5
CDR3nt: TGTGCCAGCAGCGCAAACCGACAGGTCCAAGAGACCCAGTACTTC
CDR3aa: CASSANRQVQETQYF

abundance: -
d_gene: -
v_gene: TRBV30
j_gene: TRBJ2-7
CDR3nt: TGTGCCTGGAGAACCAGGGGGAGGTTCTACGAGCAGTACTTC
CDR3aa: CAWRTRGRFYEQYF

abundance: -
d_gene: TRBD1
v_gene: TRBV5-5
j_gene: TRBJ2-2
CDR3nt: TGTGCCAGCAGCCCAGACAGGGGGCTATACACCGGGGAGCTGTTTTTT
CDR3aa: CASSPDRGLYTGELFF

abundance: -
d_gene: TRBD2
v_gene: TRBV4-3
j_gene: TRBJ2-7
CDR3nt: TGCGCCAGCAGCCAAGAACTAGCGGGCTCCTACGAGCAGTACTTC
CDR3aa: CASSQELAGSYEQYF

abundance: -
d_gene: TRBD2
v_gene: TRBV7-7
j_gene: TRBJ2-3
CDR3nt: TGTGCTAGCTCAAAAGCGGGAGTAAGCACAGATACGCAGTATTTT
CDR3aa: CASSKAGVSTDTQYF

abundance: -
d_gene: -
v_gene: TRBV30
j_gene: TRBJ1-2
CDR3nt: TGTGCCTTGTCACTTACAGGATCGGGGGGCTACACCTTC
CDR3aa: CALSLTGSGGYTF

abundance: -
d_gene: -
v_gene: TRBV11-3
j_gene: TRBJ2-7
CDR3nt: TGTGCCAGCAGCAATGTTCAAGGGGACGAGCAGTACTTC
CDR3aa: CASSNVQGDEQYF

abundance: few
d_gene: -
v_gene: TRBV5-1
j_gene: TRBJ1-5
CDR3nt: TGCGCCAGCAGCTCGGCCCCGGGAAGCAATCAGCCCCAGCATTTT
CDR3aa: CASSSAPGSNQPQHF